This TCR beta chain derives from a study of cytomegalovirus exposure and HLA in healthy donors. It was with 60 Vbeta and 13 Jbeta primers that the PCR ran. The method was immunoSEQ multiplex PCR; TCRdb's version includes in-frame clones alone and lacks a portion of them. Here the sample spans around 250,000 clones, roughly four fifths being singletons. V dropped 5 bases and J dropped 5; count of bases not matched to a gene: 3. CDR3 length: 13 amino acids. In germline, CDR1 is SGHVS, CDR2 FNYEAQ. The specimen was PBMCs. The TCR originated in a woman aged 55-69 years in good health and CMV-seropositive. The chain joins TRBV7-6 to TRBJ2-5, with 9 bases aligning to TRBD1. The DNA for the CDR3 is TGTGCCAGCAGCCTCACAGGGGGCGAGACCCAGTACTTC. This gives the protein CASSLTGGETQYF.